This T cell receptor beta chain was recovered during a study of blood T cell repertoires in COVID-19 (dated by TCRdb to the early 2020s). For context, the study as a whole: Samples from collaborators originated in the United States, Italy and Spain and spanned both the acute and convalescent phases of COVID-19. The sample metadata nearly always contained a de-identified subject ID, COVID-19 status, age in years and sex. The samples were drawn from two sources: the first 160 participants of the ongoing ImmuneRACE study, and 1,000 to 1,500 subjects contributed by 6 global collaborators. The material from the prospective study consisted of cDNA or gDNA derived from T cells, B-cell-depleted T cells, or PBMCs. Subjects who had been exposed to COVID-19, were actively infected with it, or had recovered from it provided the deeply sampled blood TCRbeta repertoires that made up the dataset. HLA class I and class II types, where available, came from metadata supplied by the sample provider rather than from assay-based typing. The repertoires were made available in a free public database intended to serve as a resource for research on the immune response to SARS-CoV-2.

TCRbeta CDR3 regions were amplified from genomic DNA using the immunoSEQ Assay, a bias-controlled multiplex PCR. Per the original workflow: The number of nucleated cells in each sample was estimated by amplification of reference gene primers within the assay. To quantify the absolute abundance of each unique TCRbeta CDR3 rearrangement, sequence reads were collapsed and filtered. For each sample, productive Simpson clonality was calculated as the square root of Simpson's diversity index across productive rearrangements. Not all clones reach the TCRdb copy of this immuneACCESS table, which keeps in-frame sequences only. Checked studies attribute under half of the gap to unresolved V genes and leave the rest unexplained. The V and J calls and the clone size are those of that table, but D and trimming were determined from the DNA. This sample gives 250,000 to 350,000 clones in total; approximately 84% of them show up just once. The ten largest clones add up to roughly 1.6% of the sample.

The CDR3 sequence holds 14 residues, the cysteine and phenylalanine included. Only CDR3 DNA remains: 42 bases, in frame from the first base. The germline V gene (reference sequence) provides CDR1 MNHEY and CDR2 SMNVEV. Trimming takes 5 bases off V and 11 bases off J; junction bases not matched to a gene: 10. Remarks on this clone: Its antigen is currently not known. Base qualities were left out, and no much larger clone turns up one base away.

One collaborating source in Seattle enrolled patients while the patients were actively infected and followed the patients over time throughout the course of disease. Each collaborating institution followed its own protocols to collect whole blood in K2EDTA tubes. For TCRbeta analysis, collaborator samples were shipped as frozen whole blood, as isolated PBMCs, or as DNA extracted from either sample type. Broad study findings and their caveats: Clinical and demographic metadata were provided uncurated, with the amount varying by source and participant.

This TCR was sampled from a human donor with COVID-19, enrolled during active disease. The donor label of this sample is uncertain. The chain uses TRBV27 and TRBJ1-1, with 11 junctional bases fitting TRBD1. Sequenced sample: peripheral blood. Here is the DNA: TGTGCCAGCAGTCCCTCGCGAGGACAGGGGGCGGCTTTCTTT. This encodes CASSPSRGQGAAFF.